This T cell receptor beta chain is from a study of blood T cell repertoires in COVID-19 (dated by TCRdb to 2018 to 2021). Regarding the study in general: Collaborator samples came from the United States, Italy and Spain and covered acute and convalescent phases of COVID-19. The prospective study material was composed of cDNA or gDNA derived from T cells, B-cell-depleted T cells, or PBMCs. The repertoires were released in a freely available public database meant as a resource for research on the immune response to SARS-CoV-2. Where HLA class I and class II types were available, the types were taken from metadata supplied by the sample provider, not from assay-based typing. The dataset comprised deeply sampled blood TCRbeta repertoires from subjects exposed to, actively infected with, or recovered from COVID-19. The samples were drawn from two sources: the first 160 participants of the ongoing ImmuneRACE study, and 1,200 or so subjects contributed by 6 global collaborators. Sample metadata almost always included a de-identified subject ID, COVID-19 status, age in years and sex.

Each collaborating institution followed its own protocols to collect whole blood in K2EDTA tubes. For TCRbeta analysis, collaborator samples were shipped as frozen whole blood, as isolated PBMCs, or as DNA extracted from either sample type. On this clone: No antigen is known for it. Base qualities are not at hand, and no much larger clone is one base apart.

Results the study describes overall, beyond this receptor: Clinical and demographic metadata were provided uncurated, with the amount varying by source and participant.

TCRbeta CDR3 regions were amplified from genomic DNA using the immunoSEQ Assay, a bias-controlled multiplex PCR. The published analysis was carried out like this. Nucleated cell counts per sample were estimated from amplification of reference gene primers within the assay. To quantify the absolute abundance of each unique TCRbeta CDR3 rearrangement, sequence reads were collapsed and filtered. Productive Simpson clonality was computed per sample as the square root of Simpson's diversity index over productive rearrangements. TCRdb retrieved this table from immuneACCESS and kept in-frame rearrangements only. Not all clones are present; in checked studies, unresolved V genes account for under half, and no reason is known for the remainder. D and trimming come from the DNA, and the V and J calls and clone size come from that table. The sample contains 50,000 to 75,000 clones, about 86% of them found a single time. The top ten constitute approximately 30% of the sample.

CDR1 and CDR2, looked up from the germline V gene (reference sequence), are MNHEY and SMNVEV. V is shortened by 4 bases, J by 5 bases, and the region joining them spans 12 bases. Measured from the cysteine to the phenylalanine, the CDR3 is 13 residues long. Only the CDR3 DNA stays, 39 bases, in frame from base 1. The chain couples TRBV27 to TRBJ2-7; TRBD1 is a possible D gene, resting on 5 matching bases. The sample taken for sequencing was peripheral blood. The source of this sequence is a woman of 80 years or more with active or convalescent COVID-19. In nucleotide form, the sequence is TGTGCCAGCAGTTCAGGGCTCTACCACGAGCAGTACTTC. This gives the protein CASSSGLYHEQYF.